One and the same sample provided the 26 T cell receptor beta chains below, sequenced in a study of post-analysis software for immune sequencing data (dated by TCRdb to the mid-2010s). This specimen's time point label, interpreted: second blood draw from one MS patient after hematopoietic stem cell transplantation. Library creation used PCR. TCRdb shows the sequencer as Illumina HiSeq 2500. To reduce PCR and sequencing biases, unique molecular identifiers were built into the TCR beta cDNA libraries. The public reads were reanalyzed by TCRdb: fastp trimming at Q25, MiXCR alignment, in-frame beta chains only. Each CDR3 protein gets just one entry, which takes the most common genes and DNA from the rows behind it. This sample holds 150,000 to 200,000 distinct CDR3 sequences; under 40% were observed only once. The leading ten clones occupy 25% to 35% of the sample. Sample: blood, taken after autologous hematopoietic stem cell transplantation. The receptors derive from a girl between 10 and 17 years old with multiple sclerosis. Donor details come from another sample of the same person, matched by shared clones.

On this clonotype itself: This may be a read error: a much more frequent sequence differs by one nucleotide. V is TRBV27 and J is TRBJ1-1; D call uncertain. This CDR3 region has 13 residues. V was trimmed by 3 bases and J by 1 base, leaving 6 bases between them. Germline-derived CDR1 and CDR2 are MNHEY and SMNVEV (reference sequence). DNA of the CDR3: TGTGCCAGCAGTTTGACAAAGAACACTGAAGCTTTCTTT. It yields the protein CASSLTKNTEAFF.

The chain employs TRBV7-9 and TRBJ1-1; D is unresolved. The germline V gene encodes CDR1 SEHNR and CDR2 FQNEAQ (reference sequence). V gave up 4 bases and J gave up 4 bases, with 13 bases separating them. CDR3 length equals 14 residues. For the CDR3, the DNA is TGTGCCAGCAGCTCTGGGTCTGCTGGCACTGAAGCTTTCTTT. Translation: CASSSGSAGTEAFF. Filled out from reference TRBV7-9 and TRBJ1-1, the complete variable domain reads DTGVSQNPRHKITKRGQNVTFRCDPISEHNRLYWYRQTLGQGPEFLTYFQNEAQLEKSRLLSDRFSAERPKGSFSTLEIQRTEQGDSAMYLCASSSGSAGTEAFFGQGTRLTVV.

The J gene is TRBJ2-5, the V gene TRBV29-1; 9 bases match TRBD2. Germline V gives CDR1 SQVTM, CDR2 ANQGSEA. V was pared by 5 bases and J by 1 base, with 5 bases of the junction left unmatched. The length of the CDR3 is 14 residues. For the CDR3, the DNA is TGCAGCGTTAATCAGCGGGGGGCCCAAGAGACCCAGTACTTC. Translation: CSVNQRGAQETQYF.

V usage is TRBV5-1 and J usage is TRBJ2-5; 11 bases match TRBD2. Germline CDR1 and CDR2: SGHRS and YFSETQ. This CDR3 is built from 17 residues. V dropped 3 bases and J dropped 3; count of bases not matched to a gene: 10. CDR3 DNA: TGCGCCAGCAGCTCCAGACTAGCGGGAATACCAAAAGAGACCCAGTACTTC. It encodes CASSSRLAGIPKETQYF.

This chain connects TRBV13 to TRBJ1-2; tentative D call: TRBD1 (5 bases). In germline, CDR1 is PRHDT, CDR2 FYEKMQ (reference sequence). The CDR3 runs to 12 residues. Trimming took 4 bases from V and 4 from J, leaving 7 bases between them. CDR3 amino acids: CASSSGRYGYTF. The CDR3 nucleotides are TGTGCCAGCAGCTCGGGACGCTATGGCTACACCTTC.

This clonotype has a count of ten or more. This chain joins TRBV20-1 and TRBJ2-1, with D uncertain. Deletions cut 3 bases from V and 5 bases from J, with 2 bases between. Germline-derived CDR1 and CDR2 are DFQATT and SNEGSKA (reference sequence). This CDR3 spans 10 amino acids. The CDR3 sequence is CSASDNEQFF. Here the CDR3 DNA reads TGCAGTGCTAGCGACAATGAGCAGTTCTTC.

This clonotype was recorded a few times. This chain uses TRBV7-9 with TRBJ2-1, with D possibly being TRBD2 (6 bases). This CDR3 has 16 residues. Trimming pared 8 bases from V and 6 bases from J, leaving 23 bases between. Germline V CDR1 and CDR2: SEHNR, FQNEAQ (reference sequence). As DNA, the CDR3 is TGTGCCAGCTCCTTACTGGGAGATGAAGCGGGCAATGAGCAGTTCTTC. Protein sequence: CASSLLGDEAGNEQFF. The variable domain in full, completed from reference TRBV7-9 and TRBJ2-1, reads DTGVSQNPRHKITKRGQNVTFRCDPISEHNRLYWYRQTLGQGPEFLTYFQNEAQLEKSRLLSDRFSAERPKGSFSTLEIQRTEQGDSAMYLCASSLLGDEAGNEQFFGPGTRLTVL.

V usage is TRBV7-2 and J usage is TRBJ2-5; no definite D call. With the DNA end fitting TRBJ2-7 better, the J assignment may be wrong. CDR1 is SGHTA and CDR2 is FQGNSA in the germline V gene. The CDR3 has 13 residues. The CDR3 is CASSPLTNYEQYF. CDR3 sequence (DNA): TGTGCCAGCAGCCCGCTGACCAACTACGAGCAGTACTTC.

This chain joins TRBV2 and TRBJ2-2; 8 nucleotides match TRBD1. V shed 8 bases and J 3 bases; nucleotides not matched to a gene: 23. The CDR3 runs 20 residues. The germline V gene encodes CDR1 SNHLY and CDR2 FYNNEI. The DNA of the CDR3 is TGTGCCAGCCCCCTGCCGGGACAGGCATCCGGGACTCCTCACACCGGGGAGCTGTTTTTT. Translated: CASPLPGQASGTPHTGELFF.

The chain employs TRBV28 and TRBJ2-7; possibly TRBD2 for D (6 bases). Germline CDR1 reads MDHEN; CDR2 reads SYDVKM. This CDR3 comprises 14 residues. The germline V and J ends were trimmed by 8 bases and 4 bases, with 18 bases remaining between them. DNA of the CDR3: TGTGCCAGCGTGGGGGGACCCGTCCCGTACGAGCAGTACTTC. Encoded protein: CASVGGPVPYEQYF.

The sample holds a few counts of this clonotype. The chain couples TRBV20-1 to TRBJ2-1, with 8 bases lining up with TRBD2. This CDR3 is built from 17 residues. CDR1 DFQATT and CDR2 SNEGSKA come from the germline V gene (reference sequence). V lost 4 bases and J lost 7; bases outside the gene matches: 18. CDR3 nucleotides: TGCAGTGCTATAGGTCCCCCCGAGCGGGAGTCGAAGAATGAGCAGTTCTTC. Translating it yields CSAIGPPERESKNEQFF.

This clonotype was seen a handful of times. This chain connects TRBV12-3 or TRBV12-4 to TRBJ1-1; 9 nucleotides agree with TRBD1. This CDR3 contains 14 residues. V shed 11 bases and J 2 bases; nucleotides not matched to a gene: 9. The CDR3: CACTWTGVNTEAFF. The CDR3 region has the DNA TGTGCCTGCACCTGGACAGGGGTAAACACTGAAGCTTTCTTT.

This chain uses TRBV7-2 with TRBJ2-7; 10 bases agree with TRBD2. The CDR3 is made up of 14 amino acids. CDR1 and CDR2 from the germline V gene are SGHTA and FQGNSA. V trimming: 6 bases; J trimming: 7 bases; junction bases outside the gene matches: 9. DNA for the CDR3: TGTGCCAGCAGGCCAGGAGCTAGCGGGGGTGAGCAGTACTTC. This codes for CASRPGASGGEQYF.

The sample holds many counts of this clonotype. At one of its ends the junction is not consistent with the germline gene, which may arise from a read error. V is TRBV7-7 and J is TRBJ2-5, with no clear D. The CDR3 length is 14 residues. Germline V gene sequence: CDR1 SSHAT, CDR2 FNYEAQ (reference sequence). CDR3 in amino acids: CASSLDGRQETQYF. The CDR3 DNA follows: TGTGCTAGCAGCTTAGACGGACGGCAAGAGACCCAGTACTTC.

The chain links TRBV7-9 to TRBJ2-1, with 8 bases matching TRBD1. The V gene end was trimmed by 1 base and the J gene end by 4 bases; junction bases not matched to a gene: 15. Germline V gene lookup returns CDR1 SEHNR and CDR2 FQNEAQ (reference sequence). This CDR3 has 19 residues. CDR3 region: CASSLVQGAERGWYNEQFF. The CDR3 DNA reads as TGTGCCAGCAGCTTAGTCCAGGGGGCTGAACGTGGGTGGTACAATGAGCAGTTCTTC.

The chain employs TRBV6-5 and TRBJ2-1, with D possibly being TRBD1 or TRBD2 (6 bases each). This CDR3 has 14 residues. Trimming cost V 2 bases and J 6 bases, with 11 bases left between them. Germline CDR1 MNHEY, CDR2 SVGAGI. The CDR3 is CASSYGPGANEQFF. The CDR3 coding sequence is TGTGCCAGCAGTTACGGCCCGGGGGCCAATGAGCAGTTCTTC.

This clonotype occurred a few times. J is TRBJ2-3 and V is TRBV6-5; a possible D gene is TRBD2 (6 bases). The CDR3 totals 16 residues. Trimming removed 5 bases from V and 5 bases from J, with 20 bases in between. Germline lookup yields CDR1 MNHEY and CDR2 SVGAGI. The CDR3 nucleotides are TGTGCCAGCAGTCCTTCAGCGGGCTCTTGGGTAGATACGCAGTATTTT. Its translation is CASSPSAGSWVDTQYF.

As concerns this clonotype: This may arise from a read error, as a much more abundant clone is one base away. The J gene is TRBJ2-1, the V gene TRBV12-3 or TRBV12-4; 13 bases map to TRBD2. The J call may be incorrect, as the DNA end agrees better with TRBJ2-7. The CDR3 extends over 17 amino acids. CDR3 coding DNA: TGTGCCAGCAGTTCCCGACTAGCGGGAGGTGGCTACAATGAGCAGTACTTC. Its protein is CASSSRLAGGGYNEQYF.

This clonotype was picked up a small number of times. The chain recombines TRBV12-5 with TRBJ2-1, with D uncertain. The germline V and J ends were trimmed by 0 bases and 10 bases, with 19 bases remaining between them. This CDR3 has 16 amino acids. From germline, CDR1 is LGHNT and CDR2 FRNRAP. DNA of the CDR3: TGTGCTAGTGGTTTGGTTGTCCCCGAACCCGGTGGGGAGCAGTTCTTC. As protein: CASGLVVPEPGGEQFF. Full variable domain (outside the CDR3, taken from reference TRBV12-5 and TRBJ2-1): DARVTQTPRHKVTEMGQEVTMRCQPILGHNTVFWYRQTMMQGLELLAYFRNRAPLDDSGMPKDRFSAEMPDATLATLKIQPSEPRDSAVYFCASGLVVPEPGGEQFFGPGTRLTVL.

This clonotype is medium-sized. The CDR3 sequence is CSARSLAGDPDTQYF. CDR3 in DNA: TGCAGTGCTAGGTCTTTGGCGGGAGACCCAGATACGCAGTATTTT. The genes are TRBV20-1 and TRBJ2-3, with 7 bases identical to TRBD2. The trim removed 3 bases at V and 4 bases at J, leaving 10 bases unmatched. CDR3 length equals 15 residues. Per germline, CDR1 DFQATT and CDR2 SNEGSKA (reference sequence).

For this clonotype: Possible read error: a much larger clone is one base away. The chain couples TRBV12-3 or TRBV12-4 to TRBJ2-3; D might be TRBD1 (6 bases). V was clipped by 5 bases and J by 4 bases, with 10 bases between them. The CDR3 is 13 amino acids. CDR3 protein: CASSLGAPDTQYF. For the CDR3, the DNA is TGTGCCAGCAGTCTGGGGGCCCCAGATACGCAGTATTTT.

In this sample, this clonotype turned up a few times. The chain has TRBV28 and TRBJ1-2; 9 bases agree with TRBD1. The germline V gene has CDR1 MDHEN and CDR2 SYDVKM. J gave up 7 bases and V 5 bases, and 8 bases lay outside the gene matches. This CDR3 is built from 14 residues. The CDR3 DNA reads as TGTGCCAGCAGTCTAGGGACAGGGCGGGGTGGCTACACCTTC. Residues: CASSLGTGRGGYTF.

CDR3 protein: CSALTPGLAPDTQYF. The DNA of the CDR3 is TGCAGTGCTCTTACACCGGGACTAGCGCCAGATACGCAGTATTTT. The chain employs TRBV20-1 and TRBJ2-3, with 10 bases that match TRBD2. The trim removed 5 bases at V and 4 bases at J, leaving 9 bases unmatched. Germline V gene sequence: CDR1 DFQATT, CDR2 SNEGSKA (reference sequence). This CDR3 has 15 residues.

The genes are TRBV12-3 or TRBV12-4 and TRBJ2-3; the D gene is possibly TRBD2 (5 bases). V dropped 5 bases and J dropped 1 base, with 10 bases sitting between them. This CDR3 comprises 14 residues. The CDR3 sequence is CASSSLSGTDTQYF. In nucleotides, the CDR3 is TGTGCCAGCAGTAGTCTTAGCGGCACAGATACGCAGTATTTT.

The chain carries TRBV29-1 and TRBJ2-7; 11 bases line up with TRBD1. The germline gives CDR1 SQVTM, CDR2 ANQGSEA. This CDR3 is 13 amino acids long. Trimming took 6 bases from V and 3 from J; bases not matched to a gene: 4. CDR3 amino acids: CSVSGQGVYEQYF. CDR3 nucleotide sequence: TGCAGCGTATCGGGACAGGGGGTCTACGAGCAGTACTTC.

This clonotype has a handful of counts. The chain is built from TRBV7-3 and TRBJ2-1; 8 bases are a match to TRBD2. Germline-derived CDR1 and CDR2 are SGHTA and FQGTGA. The CDR3 runs 16 residues. V gave up 5 bases and J gave up 10 bases; unmatched junction bases: 16. DNA of the CDR3: TGTGCCAGCAGCCCGTCTTGGACTAGCCGGCGGCGCGAGCAGTTCTTC. Protein sequence: CASSPSWTSRRREQFF.